This T cell receptor beta chain derives from a study of identical twins. General observations from the study: Out-of-frame alpha sequences common to twins exhibited a surplus of low generation probability.

Remarks on this clonotype: Antigen unknown.

TCRdb re-derived calls from the 5' RACE reads in MiXCR, one entry per CDR3 protein. The sample consists of about 520,000 distinct CDR3 sequences, roughly a fifth of them appearing once. Germline assignment: CDR1 LNHNV and CDR2 YYDKDF (reference sequence). V was cut by 0 bases and J by 2 bases, with 8 bases left in between. CDR3 length equals 15 residues. The data also belong to a second study, concerning T cells expressing NK-cell markers.

V gene TRBV15 combines with J gene TRBJ2-1; D uncertain. The specimen was CD4+ T cells sorted from blood. The receptor's source is a woman in her late teens or twenties in good health. The CDR3 sequence is CATSRDLGTYNEQFF. Here the CDR3 DNA reads TGTGCCACCAGCAGAGATCTGGGGACCTACAATGAGCAGTTCTTC. Full variable domain (missing parts from reference TRBV15 and TRBJ2-1): DAMVIQNPRYQVTQFGKPVTLSCSQTLNHNVMYWYQQKSSQAPKLLFHYYDKDFNNEADTPDNFQSRRPNTSFCFLDIRSPGLGDTAMYLCATSRDLGTYNEQFFGPGTRLTVL.